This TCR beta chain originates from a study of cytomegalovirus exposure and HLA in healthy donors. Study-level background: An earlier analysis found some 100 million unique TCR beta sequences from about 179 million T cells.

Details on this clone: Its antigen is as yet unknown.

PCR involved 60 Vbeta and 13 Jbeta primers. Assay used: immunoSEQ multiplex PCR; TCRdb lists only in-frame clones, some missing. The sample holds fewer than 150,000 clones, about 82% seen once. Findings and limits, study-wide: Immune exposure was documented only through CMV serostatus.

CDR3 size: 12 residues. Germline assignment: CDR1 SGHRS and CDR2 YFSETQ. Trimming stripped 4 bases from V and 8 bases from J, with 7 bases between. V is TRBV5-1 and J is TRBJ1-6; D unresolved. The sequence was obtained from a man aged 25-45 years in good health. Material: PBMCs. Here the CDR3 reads CASSGTDSPLHF. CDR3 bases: TGCGCCAGCAGCGGCACAGATTCACCCCTCCACTTT. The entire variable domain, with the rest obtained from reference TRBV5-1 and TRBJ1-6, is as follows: KAGVTQTPRYLIKTRGQQVTLSCSPISGHRSVSWYQQTPGQGLQFLFEYFSETQRNKGNFPGRFSGRQFSNSRSEMNVSTLELGDSALYLCASSGTDSPLHFGNGTRLTVT.